This T cell receptor beta chain was retrieved from a study of tumor-infiltrating lymphocytes in primary liver carcinoma. Details on this clonotype: The CDR3 carries no conserved terminal phenylalanine or tryptophan, so it likely arises from a read error.

Joint extraction of RNA and DNA used 20-30 mg of bulk tissue that was unsorted. A primer in the constant region served to generate TCR beta cDNA from 500 to 600 ng of total RNA. Three rounds of nested multiplex PCR with slightly modified ARM-PCR produced TCR beta libraries. PCR rounds one and two used TRBV1-TRBV30 forward primers with a C-beta reverse primer for around 9 cycles each. MiXCR, applied by TCRdb to the multiplex PCR reads, yields one record per CDR3 protein. The sample consists of approximately 73,000 distinct CDR3 sequences, approximately 70% of them appearing once. Germline assignment: CDR1 SGHAT and CDR2 FQNNGV. The CDR3 is 15 residues long.

Sequencing input: liver tumor tissue from sampling region 4. The sample's subset: tumor region T4, right-lateral pole. The chain employs TRBV11-2 and TRBJ2-1; D may be TRBD1 (6 bases). The TCR originated in a man aged 35-49 years with primary liver carcinoma and hepatitis B virus infection. DNA of the CDR3: TGTACCAGCGTACTAGGGGACCTCCGGGGACATGAACAGTTCCTC. It encodes CTSVLGDLRGHEQFL.